The present T cell receptor (beta chain) was sequenced within a study of beta chain features in type 1 diabetes. About the research overall: Researchers looked at roughly 110 million sorted cells across all samples.

Sequenced material consisted of expressed TCRB transcripts (all of the isolated RNA was reverse transcribed). The protocol was immunoSEQ multiplex PCR, while the TCRdb copy is restricted to in-frame clones and leaves out a portion. Of about 270,000 clones in the sample, roughly 14% were seen once. The CDR3 contains 14 residues. Germline CDR1 is SEHNR and CDR2 is FQNEAQ (reference sequence). V was clipped by 1 base and J by 9 bases, with 10 bases between them. Broader study findings: Moderate yet significant TCRB CDR3 shortening was seen in Type 1 diabetes patients in all four CD4+ subsets.

Every participating donor gave one draw, a heparinised blood sample averaging about 100 mL. In all sorted populations, purity surpassed 98%. As to this clone: Its antigen remains unidentified.

The sample was naive CD4+ T cells from blood. The chain recombines TRBV7-9 with TRBJ1-6; D perhaps matches TRBD1 (6 bases). The TCR sequence derives from a woman aged 40 to 50 in good health. The CDR3 reads CASSLGQVSSPLHF. In DNA form, the CDR3 reads TGTGCCAGCAGCTTAGGACAGGTTTCTTCACCCCTCCACTTT.